This T cell receptor beta chain came from a study of identical twins. This clonotype appeared a single time. TCRdb ran MiXCR on the 5' RACE reads and lists one entry per CDR3 protein. This sample carries 700,000 or so distinct CDR3 sequences, approximately 22% of them seen once, and the ten largest clones take roughly 4%. The sample was also reused in another study, on T cells expressing NK-cell markers. That paper adds: Source material for TCR beta repertoires consisted of sorted CD3+CD56+NKG2C+, CD3+CD56+NKG2C- and CD3+CD56-NKG2C+ T cells. The eight sequenced donors comprised seven who were HCMV-seropositive and one who was seronegative.

The sequence came from a woman aged 18-29 years in good health. Sample: PBMCs.

CDR3 DNA: TGTGCCTGGACTTCGCTAGCAGGCTCCTACAATGAGCAGTTCTTC. The encoded protein is CAWTSLAGSYNEQFF. The chain carries TRBV30 and TRBJ2-1, with D possibly TRBD2 on 5 matching bases. CDR3 length: 15 amino acids. The V gene lost 4 bases and the J gene lost 0 bases, with 13 bases spanning the gap. The germline CDR1 and CDR2 sequences are GTSNPN and SVGIG (reference sequence). The full variable domain, its missing parts supplied by reference TRBV30 and TRBJ2-1, is SQTIHQWPATLVQPVGSPLSLECTVEGTSNPNLYWYRQAAGRGLQLLFYSVGIGQISSEVPQNLSASRPQDRQFILSSKKLLLSDSGFYLCAWTSLAGSYNEQFFGPGTRLTVL.